Below, 19 T cell receptor beta chains from the same sample are listed, as sequenced in a study of T cells in Graves' hyperthyroidism and ophthalmopathy. Amplification targeted TCR beta CDR3 regions from RNA transcripts. The study used the HTBI primer set for a first-round RT-PCR of the TCR CDR3. TCRdb independently ran MiXCR on the multiplex PCR reads; one entry per CDR3 protein. The sample lists over 700,000 distinct CDR3 sequences, 38% occurring once. Sequencing was done on a sample of blood. The receptor set was obtained from a man younger than 35 with Graves' hyperthyroidism.

This clonotype has just one count. A much larger clone sits a single nucleotide away, making a read error possible. The chain uses TRBV5-1 and TRBJ2-7; no firm D call. The CDR3 extends over 14 amino acids. CDR1 is SGHRS, CDR2 YFSETQ, per germline. This chain's CDR3 is CASSLLQFSYERYF. Here the CDR3 DNA reads TGCGCCAGCAGCTTGCTACAGTTCTCCTACGAGCGGTACTTC.

CDR3 coding DNA: TGTGCCAGCAGCCTAGGGTTTTCGGATGGCTACACCTTC. Amino acid sequence: CASSLGFSDGYTF. The chain combines TRBV14 with TRBJ1-2, with unresolved D. Trimming removed 4 bases from V and 6 bases from J, with 12 bases in between. The CDR3 runs 13 residues. From germline, CDR1 is SGHDN and CDR2 FVKESK.

Note on this clonotype: The CDR3 ends on some other residue instead of the conserved phenylalanine or tryptophan, so this is likely a read error. The V and J genes are TRBV19 and TRBJ1-2; D is perhaps TRBD1 (6 bases). V lost 2 bases, J lost 2 bases, and 9 bases lay in between. This CDR3 region has 14 residues. The germline V gene has CDR1 LNHDA and CDR2 SQIVND (reference sequence). The DNA for the CDR3 is TGTGCCAGTAGTATATCAGGGGACAACTATGGCTACACCTTA. Protein: CASSISGDNYGYTL.

This clonotype turned up a few times. CDR3 bases: TGTGCCAGCAGTTACCTTAAAACACCGCGGGAGACCCAGTACTTC. It is translated as CASSYLKTPRETQYF. This chain uses TRBV6-5 with TRBJ2-5; D not certain. The V end was cut by 2 bases, the J end by 5 bases, with 15 bases between. CDR3 length: 15 amino acids. Germline CDR1 MNHEY, CDR2 SVGAGI.

This clonotype has just a few counts. The V call is TRBV5-1, the J call TRBJ1-1, with TRBD1 as a possible D gene (5 bases). Germline V lookup: CDR1 SGHRS, CDR2 YFSETQ. The V gene lost 4 bases and the J gene lost 1 base, with 11 bases spanning the gap. CDR3 size: 14 residues. CDR3 region: CASSGGLTNTEAFF. The CDR3 DNA follows: TGCGCCAGCAGCGGGGGACTGACGAACACTGAAGCTTTCTTT.

The chain employs TRBV29-1 and TRBJ1-2; 9 bases are a match to TRBD1. V gave up 5 bases and J gave up 6 bases; unmatched junction bases: 1. This CDR3 is 11 amino acids long. CDR1 is SQVTM, CDR2 ANQGSEA, per germline. This chain's CDR3 is CSVRDRDGYTF. DNA for the CDR3: TGCAGCGTTCGGGACAGGGATGGCTACACCTTC.

The rearrangement joins TRBV29-1 to TRBJ1-1, with TRBD1 matching over 12 bases. This CDR3 comprises 19 residues. Looked up from germline, CDR1 is SQVTM and CDR2 is ANQGSEA. In nucleotides, the CDR3 is TGCAGTGCTAGGGTCGGGACAGGGGGCCCCATTGGTCGTAACGCTGAAGCTTTCTTT. This sequence encodes CSARVGTGGPIGRNAEAFF.

This clonotype has a count of ten or more. The chain uses TRBV14 and TRBJ1-2; D is undetermined. From germline, CDR1 is SGHDN and CDR2 FVKESK. This CDR3 is 12 amino acids long. Trimming took 4 bases from V and 13 from J, leaving 16 bases between them. CDR3 sequence (DNA): TGTGCCAGCAGCCTCGGGCCGCGCTACCGCACCTTC. The encoded protein is CASSLGPRYRTF. Complete variable domain (other parts from reference TRBV14 and TRBJ1-2): EAGVTQFPSHSVIEKGQTVTLRCDPISGHDNLYWYRRVMGKEIKFLLHFVKESKQDESGMPNNRFLAERTGGTYSTLKVQPAELEDSGVYFCASSLGPRYRTFGSGTRLTVV.

This clonotype was seen a few times. The V call is TRBV7-6, the J call TRBJ2-2; D uncertain. The germline gives CDR1 SGHVS, CDR2 FNYEAQ. The CDR3 totals 15 residues. The V and J ends lost 1 base and 2 bases respectively, with 8 bases between them. CDR3 DNA sequence: TGTGCCAGCAGCTTAGGAGGTGTTAACACCGGGGAGCTGTTTTTT. Translated, it gives CASSLGGVNTGELFF. The full variable domain, in which reference TRBV7-6 and TRBJ2-2 provide the parts outside the CDR3, is GAGVSQSPRYKVTKRGQDVALRCDPISGHVSLYWYRQALGQGPEFLTYFNYEAQQDKSGLPNDRFSAERPEGSISTLTIQRTEQRDSAMYRCASSLGGVNTGELFFGEGSRLTVL.

This clonotype has at least ten counts. The rearrangement links TRBV7-6 to TRBJ2-7; D assignment may be TRBD1 or TRBD2 (5 bases each). Germline assignment: CDR1 SGHVS and CDR2 FNYEAQ. The V and J ends lost 5 bases and 3 bases respectively, with 14 bases between them. The CDR3 contains 14 residues. CDR3 bases: TGTGCCAGCAGCCTCGGGACGGCGCACTACGAGCAGTACTTC. Amino acid sequence: CASSLGTAHYEQYF. Supplemented by reference TRBV7-6 and TRBJ2-7, the full variable domain reads GAGVSQSPRYKVTKRGQDVALRCDPISGHVSLYWYRQALGQGPEFLTYFNYEAQQDKSGLPNDRFSAERPEGSISTLTIQRTEQRDSAMYRCASSLGTAHYEQYFGPGTRLTVT.

This clonotype was found a few times. The V call is TRBV19, the J call TRBJ2-2; the match to TRBD2 covers 10 bases. Germline CDR1 reads LNHDA; CDR2 reads SQIVND (reference sequence). CDR3 length: 17 amino acids. J lost 4 bases, V lost 1 base, and 6 bases had no gene match. CDR3 sequence reads: CASSIGRLAGVTGELFF. The CDR3 DNA follows: TGTGCCAGTAGTATAGGACGGCTAGCGGGGGTCACCGGGGAGCTGTTTTTT.

This clonotype has just a few counts. The rearrangement links TRBV19 to TRBJ2-5, with 9 bases that match TRBD2. The CDR3 contains 16 residues. Germline CDR1 LNHDA, CDR2 SQIVND (reference sequence). V gave up 2 bases and J gave up 6 bases; unmatched junction bases: 10. The chain's CDR3 is CASSIPTAGGPQTQYF. DNA of the CDR3: TGTGCCAGTAGTATACCGACGGCGGGGGGGCCGCAGACCCAGTACTTC.

CDR3 amino acids: CSATLRGGTYEQYF. DNA for the CDR3: TGCAGTGCTACCCTGAGGGGAGGTACCTACGAGCAGTACTTC. V is TRBV20-1 and J is TRBJ2-7, with D maybe TRBD2 (6 bases). V lost 4 bases to trimming and J lost 2 bases, with 15 bases between them. There are 14 residues in the CDR3. From germline, CDR1 is DFQATT and CDR2 SNEGSKA (reference sequence).

This clonotype was counted at least ten times. The V and J genes are TRBV7-8 and TRBJ1-6; D might be TRBD1 (5 bases). Germline-derived CDR1 and CDR2 are SGHVS and FQNEAQ. The CDR3 extends over 15 amino acids. V gave up 3 bases and J gave up 8 bases, with 14 bases separating them. CDR3 nucleotides: TGTGCCAGCAGCTTTCCGGGGACGGTAGATTCACCCCTCCACTTT. As protein: CASSFPGTVDSPLHF. The entire variable domain, with the rest obtained from reference TRBV7-8 and TRBJ1-6, is as follows: GAGVSQSPRYKVAKRGQDVALRCDPISGHVSLFWYQQALGQGPEFLTYFQNEAQLDKSGLPSDRFFAERPEGSVSTLKIQRTQQEDSAVYLCASSFPGTVDSPLHFGNGTRLTVT.

The sample holds a few counts of this clonotype. J is TRBJ2-6 and V is TRBV7-3; a possible D gene is TRBD2 (6 bases). The V gene lost 1 base and the J gene lost 0 bases, with 13 bases spanning the gap. The CDR3 consists of 18 residues. From germline, CDR1 is SGHTA and CDR2 FQGTGA. CDR3 coding DNA: TGTGCCAGCAGCTTAATGGGAGGTTCCATCTCTGGGGCCAACGTCCTGACTTTC. It yields the protein CASSLMGGSISGANVLTF. Full variable domain (remainder filled in from reference TRBV7-3 and TRBJ2-6): GAGVSQTPSNKVTEKGKYVELRCDPISGHTALYWYRQSLGQGPEFLIYFQGTGAADDSGLPNDRFFAVRPEGSVSTLKIQRTERGDSAVYLCASSLMGGSISGANVLTFGAGSRLTVL.

This chain joins TRBV20-1 and TRBJ1-4; 11 bases agree with TRBD1. The length of the CDR3 is 13 residues. Germline V CDR1 and CDR2: DFQATT, SNEGSKA (reference sequence). V shed 6 bases, J shed 8 bases, and the junction held 5 bases outside the gene matches. As DNA, the CDR3 is TGCAGTGCAATGGACAGGGGGCACGAAAAACTGTTTTTT. Translating gives CSAMDRGHEKLFF.

The V call is TRBV5-1, the J call TRBJ2-2, with 7 bases lining up with TRBD1. V shed 4 bases and J 0 bases; nucleotides not matched to a gene: 6. Per the germline V gene, CDR1 is SGHRS and CDR2 is YFSETQ. The CDR3 runs 16 residues. CDR3 coding DNA: TGCGCCAGCAGCCTCTGGACAGGCGCGAACACCGGGGAGCTGTTTTTT. Its translation is CASSLWTGANTGELFF.

This clonotype was recorded a few times. The V gene is TRBV20-1, the J gene TRBJ2-5; no firm D call. The germline CDR1 and CDR2 sequences are DFQATT and SNEGSKA (reference sequence). CDR3 size: 14 residues. Trimming stripped 1 base from V and 2 bases from J, with 11 bases between. CDR3 DNA: TGCAGTGCTAGAGCCCCCCAGCGTCAAGAGACCCAGTACTTC. Amino acid sequence: CSARAPQRQETQYF.

This clonotype turned up a few times. The V and J genes are TRBV7-9 and TRBJ2-2; D call uncertain. Germline CDR1 reads SEHNR; CDR2 reads FQNEAQ (reference sequence). Trimming cost V 5 bases and J 4 bases, with 17 bases left between them. The CDR3 covers 16 residues. Here the CDR3 reads CASSPPAPLGTGELFF. The CDR3 nucleotides read TGTGCCAGCAGCCCTCCGGCCCCTCTCGGCACCGGGGAGCTGTTTTTT.